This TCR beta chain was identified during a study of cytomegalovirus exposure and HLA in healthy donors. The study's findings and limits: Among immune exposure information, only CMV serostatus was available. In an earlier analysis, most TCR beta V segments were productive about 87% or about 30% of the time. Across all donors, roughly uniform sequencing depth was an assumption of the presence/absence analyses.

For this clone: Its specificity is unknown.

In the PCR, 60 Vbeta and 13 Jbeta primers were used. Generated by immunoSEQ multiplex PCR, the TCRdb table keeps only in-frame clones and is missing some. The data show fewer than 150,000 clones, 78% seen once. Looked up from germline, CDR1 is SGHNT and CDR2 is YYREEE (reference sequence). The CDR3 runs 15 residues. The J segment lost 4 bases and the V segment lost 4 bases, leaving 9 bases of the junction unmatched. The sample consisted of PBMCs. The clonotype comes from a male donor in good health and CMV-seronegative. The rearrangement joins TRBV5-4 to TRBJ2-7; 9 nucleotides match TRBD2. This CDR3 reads CASSPPGTSLYEQYF. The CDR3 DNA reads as TGTGCCAGCAGCCCGCCCGGGACTAGCCTATACGAGCAGTACTTC.